A selection of T cell receptor beta chains follows, all from one sample in a study of control samples from healthy donors and cancer patients. Using immunoSEQ multiplex PCR, the repertoire was profiled, and TCRdb retains in-frame clones only, with some absent. The sample records tens of thousands of clones, 87% being singletons. The material sequenced was PBMCs. All receptors derive from a woman aged 60 to 75 with lung cancer. Each CDR3 is given with its conserved first and last residue. D genes are given only for firm matches. Size is stated for part of the rows, as once, few or many counts, or as a class when the clone is expanded.

>NA|NA|TRBV27|TRBJ2-6
TGTGCCAGCAGTTCGAGCTCTGGGGCCAACGTCCTGACTTTC
CASSSSSGANVLTF
>NA|NA|TRBV10-3|TRBJ1-5
TGTGCCATCAGTGAAAAGGGGGAACCTCAGCCCCAGCATTTT
CAISEKGEPQPQHF
>NA|TRBD1|TRBV2|TRBJ1-1
TGTGCCAGCAGTGGTCCCAGGGGGCTGGCTGAAGCTTTCTTT
CASSGPRGLAEAFF
>NA|NA|TRBV19|TRBJ1-2
TGTGCCAGTAACACGGTAGGGTACGGCTACACCTTC
CASNTVGYGYTF
>NA|TRBD2|TRBV6-6|TRBJ2-2
TGTGCCAGCGGTAAAGGGGAGGGACACACCGGGGAGCTGTTTTTT
CASGKGEGHTGELFF
>once|NA|TRBV18|TRBJ1-4
TGTGCCAGCTCACCAGGATCCCCGGGAGAAAAACTGTTTTTT
CASSPGSPGEKLFF
>NA|TRBD1|TRBV9|TRBJ1-6
TGTGCCAGCAGCGTCCAGGGGGAGAGGAATTCACCCCTCCACTTT
CASSVQGERNSPLHF
>NA|NA|TRBV19|TRBJ1-4
TGTGCCAGTACCCCTTCCCCACAGGGTTCGGGGGAAAAACTGTTTTTT
CASTPSPQGSGEKLFF
>NA|NA|TRBV10-1|TRBJ2-7
TGCGCCAGCAGTCAGGGAGTCGTCCCCTACGAGCAGTACTTC
CASSQGVVPYEQYF
>NA|NA|TRBV30|TRBJ1-4
TGTGCCTGGAGTTTTAGGGGATATAATGAAAAACTGTTTTTT
CAWSFRGYNEKLFF
>NA|TRBD1|TRBV6-5|TRBJ1-1
TGTGCCAGCAGTTTAGGACAGGGGGCGCGCACTGAAGCTTTCTTT
CASSLGQGARTEAFF
>NA|NA|TRBV5-1|TRBJ2-1
TGCGCCAGCACCGACCGCGGGGCAGGGGTAGATGAGCAGTTCTTC
CASTDRGAGVDEQFF
>NA|NA|TRBV27|TRBJ1-1
TGTGCCAGCAGCCCTGGTGGGCAGCTGAACACTGAAGCTTTCTTT
CASSPGGQLNTEAFF
>few|TRBD1|TRBV20-1|TRBJ1-2
TGCAGTGCTTATACCGGGACAGACTACACCTTC
CSAYTGTDYTF
>NA|NA|TRBV3-1/TRBV3-2|TRBJ2-2
TGTGCCAGCAGCCAAGTTGGGGGGACCGGGGAGCTGTTTTTT
CASSQVGGTGELFF
>NA|NA|TRBV27|TRBJ2-1
TGTGCCAGCAGTTTGTCTTCGGGAGTGATCAATGAGCAGTTCTTC
CASSLSSGVINEQFF
>NA|NA|TRBV21-1|TRBJ1-5
TGTGCCAGCAGACCTTCGACAGGGGGCGGGGATCAGCCCCAGCATTTT
CASRPSTGGGDQPQHF
>NA|NA|TRBV12-1|TRBJ2-3
TGTGCCAGCAGCCAACGACAGGGGAGCACAGATACGCAGTATTTT
CASSQRQGSTDTQYF
>NA|TRBD2|TRBV7-9|TRBJ2-1
TGTGTTACTCCGGGGACTAGCGGCTACAATGAGCAGTTCTTC
CVTPGTSGYNEQFF
>NA|NA|TRBV10-1|TRBJ1-1
TGCGCCAGCAGTGAGCGGTTAGCGGCAGAAGCTTTCTTT
CASSERLAAEAFF
>NA|NA|TRBV4-1|TRBJ2-1
TGCGCCAGCAGCCGACCGGACAGCTACAATGAGCAGTTCTTC
CASSRPDSYNEQFF
>NA|NA|TRBV3-1/TRBV3-2|TRBJ1-1
TGTGCCAGCAGCCAATACGCTGAAGCTTTCTTT
CASSQYAEAFF
>NA|TRBD2|TRBV2|TRBJ2-1
TGTGCCAGCAGTGAGCGGGGACTAAACTACAATGAGCAGTTCTTC
CASSERGLNYNEQFF
>NA|NA|TRBV11-2|TRBJ1-2
TGTGCCAGCAGCTTAGTGGGCGCCCGTGTCTATGGCTACACCTTC
CASSLVGARVYGYTF
>NA|NA|TRBV12-3/TRBV12-4|TRBJ1-5
TGTGCCAGCAGTTTACGGATGGATCAGCCCCAGCATTTT
CASSLRMDQPQHF
>once|TRBD1|TRBV5-1|TRBJ1-3
TGCGCCAGCAGCTTGGCTGGGGGACAGGGGCCTATCTCTGGAAACACCATATATTTT
CASSLAGGQGPISGNTIYF
>NA|NA|TRBV6-5|TRBJ1-5
TGTGCCAGCAGTTCGGACGGGAATCAGCCCCAGCATTTT
CASSSDGNQPQHF
>NA|NA|TRBV5-5|TRBJ2-7
TGTGCCAGCAGCTGGGGGGAAACCTACGAGCAGTACTTC
CASSWGETYEQYF
>NA|NA|TRBV5-1|TRBJ1-5
TGCGCCAGCAGTCGGGACGGAAATCAGCCCCAGCATTTT
CASSRDGNQPQHF
>NA|NA|TRBV11-2|TRBJ1-2
TGTGCCAGCAGCTACGGGGGCTGGGGCTATGGCTACACCTTC
CASSYGGWGYGYTF
>once|TRBD2|TRBV6-2/TRBV6-3|TRBJ2-1
TGTGCCAGCAGTCCCGGGACTAGCGGCTACAATGAGCAGTTCTTC
CASSPGTSGYNEQFF
>NA|TRBD2|TRBV20-1|TRBJ2-3
TGCAGTGCTAGTGTTCTAGCGGGGCTCACAGATACGCAGTATTTT
CSASVLAGLTDTQYF
>NA|NA|TRBV5-1|TRBJ2-1
TGCGCCAGCAGCTTGCCGGGTAGGTCCTACAATGAGCAGTTCTTC
CASSLPGRSYNEQFF
>NA|NA|TRBV30|TRBJ2-7
TGTGCCTGGAGGGAAAGGACAGTCTCCTACGAGCAGTACTTC
CAWRERTVSYEQYF
>NA|NA|TRBV6-6|TRBJ2-3
TGTGCCAGCATTCCACCAGGGGCAGATACGCAGTATTTT
CASIPPGADTQYF
>NA|NA|TRBV5-8|TRBJ1-4
TGTGCCAGCAGCCAACGCGGGGGAAAACTGTTTTTT
CASSQRGGKLFF
>once|TRBD1|TRBV3-1/TRBV3-2|TRBJ1-5
TGTGCCAGCAGCCAGGAGACAGGGGACAATTGGCCCCAGCATTTT
CASSQETGDNWPQHF
>once|NA|TRBV7-8|TRBJ2-2
TGTGCCAGCAGCTTAAAGATCATCAACACCGGGGAGCTGTTTTTT
CASSLKIINTGELFF
>NA|TRBD1|TRBV5-1|TRBJ1-1
TGCGCCAGCAGCTTGGTTCAGGGGGCGAAGAGTACTGAAGCTTTCTTT
CASSLVQGAKSTEAFF
>NA|NA|TRBV28|TRBJ1-4
TGTGCCAGCACCGGACAGATTGCAACTAATGAAAAACTGTTTTTT
CASTGQIATNEKLFF
>NA|TRBD1|TRBV7-6|TRBJ2-3
TGTGCCAGCAGCCCACGACAGGGACGAGATACGCAGTATTTT
CASSPRQGRDTQYF
>NA|TRBD1|TRBV5-1|TRBJ2-5
TGCGCCAGCAGCACCCGGGACAGGGGAGAGACCCAGTACTTC
CASSTRDRGETQYF
>few|TRBD2|TRBV3-1/TRBV3-2|TRBJ2-3
TGTGCCAGCAGCCGTGGCGGGGGGGCTGGTGGTTCGGATACGCAGTATTTT
CASSRGGGAGGSDTQYF
>NA|NA|TRBV5-5|TRBJ1-6
TGTGCCAGCAGCTTGGATGTCCAGGGTTCGTTATCACCCCTCCACTTT
CASSLDVQGSLSPLHF
>NA|NA|TRBV6-1|TRBJ2-7
TGTGCCAGCAGTGAAGCTTACGGCTCCTACGAGCAGTACTTC
CASSEAYGSYEQYF
>NA|TRBD2|TRBV7-3|TRBJ2-7
TGTGCCAGCAGCCCCCGGGGGGGAACCGGCGAGCAGTACTTC
CASSPRGGTGEQYF
>NA|NA|TRBV2|TRBJ1-2
TGTGCCAGCAGTGATGGGAACTATGGCTACACCTTC
CASSDGNYGYTF
>medium-sized|NA|TRBV24-1|TRBJ2-5
TGTGCCACCAGTGATTCCAAGAGATCGCCCCAAGAGACCCAGTACTTC
CATSDSKRSPQETQYF
>NA|TRBD2|TRBV5-1|TRBJ2-1
TGCGCCAGCAGCTTGGTGAGCGGGAGTCATTCCTACAATGAGCAGTTCTTC
CASSLVSGSHSYNEQFF
>NA|NA|TRBV25-1|TRBJ2-5
TGTGCCAGCAGCTTGGCGGGCGGAGAGACCCAGTACTTC
CASSLAGGETQYF
>NA|NA|TRBV6-5|TRBJ2-7
TGTGCCACCCGAACAACTTCCACCTACGAGCAGTACTTC
CATRTTSTYEQYF
>NA|NA|TRBV27|TRBJ2-3
TGTGCCAGCAGTTTGGGTGCAGCGGCGCAGTATTTT
CASSLGAAAQYF
>once|NA|TRBV30|TRBJ2-7
TGTGCCTGGGCTACTTTCACCTACGAGCAGTACTTC
CAWATFTYEQYF
>few|NA|TRBV2|TRBJ1-2
TGTGCCAGCAGTCAGACACCGAACGATGGCTACACCTTC
CASSQTPNDGYTF
>NA|NA|TRBV5-1|TRBJ1-1
TGCGCCAGCAGCCTTATGTGGGTGAACACTGAAGCTTTCTTT
CASSLMWVNTEAFF
>NA|TRBD1|TRBV2|TRBJ1-5
TGTGCCAGCAGTACAGGGGCTGTGGACAATCAGCCCCAGCATTTT
CASSTGAVDNQPQHF